The sequence of this T cell receptor (beta chain) was determined in a study of response to subunit inactivated influenza vaccine. This clonotype was observed a handful of times. No antigen is known for it. TCRdb used MiXCR to reprocess the RT-PCR reads, holding one entry per CDR3 protein. Among 500,000 to 600,000 distinct CDR3 sequences listed, roughly 12% were seen once. Overall study results and limits: The study's authors posited that every seasonal influenza vaccination enlists few new T cells.

With V trimmed by 5 bases and J by 6 bases, 6 bases remained unmatched. CDR1 LNHNV and CDR2 YYDKDF come from the germline V gene (reference sequence). This CDR3 is built from 15 residues. The same sample was also used in a study of T cells expressing NK-cell markers. As that report states: With UMIs, 5'RACE template switching was used to make TCR beta cDNA. Dominant NKG2C+ clonotype frequencies of about 1.0-7.0% of CD8+ T cells were measured in over 5 donors. One observes that, in several donors, these clonotypes were also the leading ones within the CD3+CD56-NKG2C+ fraction. HCMV specificity was not established for the expanded NKG2C+ T cell clones.

The sequence came from a man aged 45-65 years who received an inactivated influenza vaccine. This sample comprised PBMCs from blood, obtained on the day of vaccination. V gene TRBV15 combines with J gene TRBJ2-2; TRBD1 matches at 10 bases. This CDR3 is CATSLRQGAAGELFF. CDR3 in DNA: TGTGCCACCAGCTTACGACAGGGGGCTGCCGGGGAGCTGTTTTTT.